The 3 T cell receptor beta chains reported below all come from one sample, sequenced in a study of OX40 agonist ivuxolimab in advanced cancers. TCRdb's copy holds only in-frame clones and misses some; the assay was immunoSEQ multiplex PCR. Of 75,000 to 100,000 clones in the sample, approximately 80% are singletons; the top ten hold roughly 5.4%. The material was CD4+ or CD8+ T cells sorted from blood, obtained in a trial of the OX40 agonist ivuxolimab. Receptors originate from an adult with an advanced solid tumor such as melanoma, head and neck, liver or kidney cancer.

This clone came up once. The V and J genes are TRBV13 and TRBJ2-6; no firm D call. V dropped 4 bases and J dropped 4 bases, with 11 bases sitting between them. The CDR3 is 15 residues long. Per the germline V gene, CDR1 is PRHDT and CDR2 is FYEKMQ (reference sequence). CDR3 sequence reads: CASSSSATGANVLTF. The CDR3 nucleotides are TGTGCCAGCAGCTCATCAGCTACCGGGGCCAACGTCCTGACTTTC.

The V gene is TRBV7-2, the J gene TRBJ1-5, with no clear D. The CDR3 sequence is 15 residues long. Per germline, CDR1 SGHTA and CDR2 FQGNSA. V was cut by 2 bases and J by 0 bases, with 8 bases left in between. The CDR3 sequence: CASSLNLDSNQPQHF. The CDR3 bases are TGTGCCAGCAGCTTAAATCTCGATAGCAATCAGCCCCAGCATTTT.

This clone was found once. CDR3 sequence: CASSIYRVPNTGELFF. The CDR3 DNA reads as TGTGCCAGTAGTATATACAGGGTACCGAACACCGGGGAGCTGTTTTTT. The chain uses TRBV19 and TRBJ2-2; possible D gene TRBD1, 6 bases. Trimming removed 2 bases from V and 0 bases from J, with 10 bases in between. Germline CDR1 reads LNHDA; CDR2 reads SQIVND (reference sequence). This CDR3 is built from 16 residues.